This T cell receptor (beta chain) was obtained from a study of cytomegalovirus exposure and HLA in healthy donors. As for the study in general: The 500 to 850 first-cohort repertoires and the 110 or so validation repertoires shared the same platform, a later analysis reported.

The method was immunoSEQ multiplex PCR; TCRdb's version includes in-frame clones alone and lacks a portion of them. The table shows under 150,000 clones, with around nine tenths occurring only once. As to this clone: Antigen specificity is unknown.

Per germline, CDR1 MNHEY and CDR2 SVGAGI. The CDR3 sequence is 15 residues long. V shed 0 bases, J shed 4 bases, and the junction held 4 bases outside the gene matches. Findings of the study overall: The authors confirmed in vitro that three CMV-associated chains were specific for CMV antigens. Using the classifier, cytomegalovirus status was reportedly diagnosed with high specificity and sensitivity. Despite most TCR sequences being rare, some public TCRs occurred in many donors.

This sequence originates from a man younger than 35 in good health and CMV-seropositive. The gene calls are TRBV6-5 and TRBJ1-2; 8 bases are shared with TRBD1. Sequences were obtained from PBMCs. CDR3 bases: TGTGCCAGCAGTTACTCGGACAGGGATGGCTATGGCTACACCTTC. It yields the protein CASSYSDRDGYGYTF.